A selection of T cell receptor beta chains follows, all from one sample in a study of T cells in pancreatic ductal adenocarcinoma. Only in-frame clones appear in the TCRdb table, and some are missing; sequencing was by immunoSEQ multiplex PCR. The sample has about 100,000 clones, 90% to 95% seen once. The sequencing sample was made of PBMCs. These receptors were obtained from a human donor with pancreatic ductal adenocarcinoma. Each CDR3 is given with its conserved first and last residue. Fields, in order: V gene, D gene, clone size, J gene, CDR3 DNA, CDR3 protein. D genes are given only for firm matches. A row's size may be missing; if present it is once, few, many or a size class.

TRBV7-2	.	.	TRBJ2-5	TGTGCCAGCAGTTTCAGTCAAGAGACCCAGTACTTC	CASSFSQETQYF
TRBV18	.	.	TRBJ1-5	TGTGCCAGCTCACCAACGGGGCAGGGGCATCAGCCCCAGCATTTT	CASSPTGQGHQPQHF
TRBV15	.	.	TRBJ2-1	TGTGCCACCAGCAGCCCCATCTCTAACAGGAATGAGCAGTTCTTC	CATSSPISNRNEQFF
TRBV7-3	.	.	TRBJ2-2	TGTGCCAGCAGCTCTAAGAGGGAGGATATCGGGGAGCTGTTTTTT	CASSSKREDIGELFF
TRBV6-6	.	.	TRBJ2-2	TGTGCCAGCAGGCAGGACAGTTACACCGGGGAGCTGTTTTTT	CASRQDSYTGELFF
TRBV18	.	.	TRBJ1-1	TGTGCCAGCTCACCGGACACCTATGAAGCTTTCTTT	CASSPDTYEAFF
TRBV5-1	.	.	TRBJ2-1	TGCGCCAGCAGCTTGGGAGCACAGCAGTTCTTC	CASSLGAQQFF
TRBV5-1	.	.	TRBJ2-3	TGCGCCAGCAGCTCGACAGTGAGCACAGATACGCAGTATTTT	CASSSTVSTDTQYF
TRBV15	TRBD2	.	TRBJ2-5	TGTGCCACCAGCCCCCGACTAGCCGGGGAGACCCAGTACTTC	CATSPRLAGETQYF
TRBV11-2	.	.	TRBJ1-1	TGTGCCAGCAGCTTAGTTGAGCAGGGGACTGAAGCTTTCTTT	CASSLVEQGTEAFF
TRBV18	TRBD1	.	TRBJ2-5	TGTGCCAGCTCACTCCGGACAGGGCAAGAGACCCAGTACTTC	CASSLRTGQETQYF
TRBV5-1	.	.	TRBJ2-5	TGCGCCAGCAGCTTGGAGGGAGACCAAGAGACCCAGTACTTC	CASSLEGDQETQYF
TRBV10-3	.	.	TRBJ1-2	TGTGCCATCAGGGGTGAGGGTGGCTACACCTTC	CAIRGEGGYTF
TRBV12-5	TRBD2	.	TRBJ2-1	TGTGCTAGTGGGTCTAGCGGCAATGAGCAGTTCTTC	CASGSSGNEQFF
TRBV5-1	.	once	TRBJ2-1	TGCGCCAGCAGCTTAGGACTAAACAATGAGCAGTTCTTC	CASSLGLNNEQFF
TRBV5-5	TRBD1	.	TRBJ2-2	TGTGCCAGCAGCTTCTGGCCCGGGACAGGAATCACCGGGGAGCTGTTTTTT	CASSFWPGTGITGELFF
TRBV7-2	.	.	TRBJ2-7	TGTGCCAGCAGCCCAAGGGGCGGGACGGCCTACGAGCAGTACTTC	CASSPRGGTAYEQYF
TRBV2	.	.	TRBJ1-5	TGTGCCAGCATGGTTTCAGGGCCGAATCAGCCCCAGCATTTT	CASMVSGPNQPQHF
TRBV11-3	TRBD2	.	TRBJ2-7	TGTGCCAGCAGCCCCTTAGCGGGAGCTTCCGGCGAGCAGTACTTC	CASSPLAGASGEQYF
TRBV11-2	.	.	TRBJ2-7	TGTGCCAGCAGATCTACCTACCCCACTTACGAGCAGTACTTC	CASRSTYPTYEQYF
TRBV30	TRBD1	.	TRBJ1-1	TGTGCCTGGAGTTTTACAGGGGACACTGAAGCTTTCTTT	CAWSFTGDTEAFF
TRBV5-4	.	.	TRBJ2-3	TGTGCCAGCAGCTTGGGGCTAGGCCTGGGTGATACGCAGTATTTT	CASSLGLGLGDTQYF
TRBV6-5	.	.	TRBJ2-5	TGTGCCAGCAGTTACTCGGAGAAAGAGACCCAGTACTTC	CASSYSEKETQYF
TRBV19	.	.	TRBJ1-4	TGTGCCAGTAGTCCAGGGTGGAAGGGTGAAAAACTGTTTTTT	CASSPGWKGEKLFF
TRBV4-3	TRBD1	.	TRBJ2-7	TGCGCCAGCAGCCGCCCCCGGGACAGCACCACCTACGAGCAGTACTTC	CASSRPRDSTTYEQYF
TRBV11-2	.	.	TRBJ2-7	TGTGCCAGCAGCTTAGCCCGGTTTTACGAGCAGTACTTC	CASSLARFYEQYF
TRBV4-2	.	.	TRBJ2-2	TGTGCCAGCAGCCCAGATTCTCCGTGGCAGGGCACCGGGGAGCTGTTTTTT	CASSPDSPWQGTGELFF
TRBV10-3	.	.	TRBJ2-3	TGTGCCATCAGTGTCCCCTATCCAGATACGCAGTATTTT	CAISVPYPDTQYF
TRBV10-3	TRBD1	.	TRBJ2-5	TGTGCCATCAGGCCCGGACAGGGAGACGAGACCCAGTACTTC	CAIRPGQGDETQYF
TRBV30	TRBD1	once	TRBJ2-3	TGTGCCTGGAGTCAAAACCAGAGGGGACAGGATACGCAGTATTTT	CAWSQNQRGQDTQYF